This T cell receptor beta chain was captured in a study of blood T cell repertoires in COVID-19 (dated by TCRdb to about 2020). Context from the whole study: The collaborator samples originated in the United States, Italy and Spain and spanned the acute and convalescent phases of COVID-19. The material from the prospective study consisted of cDNA or gDNA derived from T cells, B-cell-depleted T cells, or PBMCs. Subjects who had been exposed to COVID-19, were actively infected with it, or had recovered from it provided the deeply sampled blood TCRbeta repertoires that made up the dataset. The repertoires were released in a freely available public database intended as a resource for research on the immune response to SARS-CoV-2. The samples were drawn from the first 160 participants of the ongoing ImmuneRACE study and from about 1,200 subjects provided by 6 global collaborators. A de-identified subject ID, COVID-19 status, age in years and sex were almost always included in the sample metadata. HLA class I and class II types, where available, came from metadata supplied by the sample provider rather than from assay-based typing. The investigation overall reported the following: How much clinical and demographic metadata was included differed by source and by participant, and the metadata was provided uncurated.

The immunoSEQ Assay, a bias-controlled multiplex PCR, was used to amplify TCRbeta CDR3 regions from genomic DNA. As for the original processing: The number of nucleated cells in each sample was estimated by amplification of reference gene primers within the assay. Sequence reads were collapsed and filtered to measure the absolute abundance of every unique TCRbeta CDR3 rearrangement. For each sample, productive Simpson clonality was calculated by taking the square root of Simpson's diversity index across productive rearrangements. Not all clones reach the TCRdb copy of this immuneACCESS table, which keeps in-frame sequences only. Checked studies attribute under half of the gap to unresolved V genes and leave the rest unexplained. The V and J calls and the clone size are those of that table, but D and trimming were determined from the DNA. The sample contains under 350,000 clones, 89% of them found a single time. Of the sample, around 1.7% falls within the top ten clones.

V is cut back by 0 bases and J by 2 bases, with 3 bases in the junction unmatched. CDR1 and CDR2 (SGHRS, YFSETQ) derive from the germline V gene. Counted from cysteine to phenylalanine, this CDR3 has 15 amino acids. The sequence is cut down to CDR3 DNA, 45 bases in frame from base 1. With regard to this clone: Its specific antigen is unknown. Per-base quality was not reported, and no clone a single base away is much larger than it.

Enrolling through a virtual design, the prospective study's participants ranged in age from roughly 18 to 90 years and lived across 24 United States geographic areas. In the prospective study, cohorts were assigned on the basis of participant-reported clinical history obtained from a screening survey and a study questionnaire. Recovered participants in ImmuneRACE Cohort 3 were defined as having two consecutive negative NP/OP PCR tests, clearance from a healthcare professional, or resolution of symptoms. Each participant in the prospective study had whole blood, serum and a nasopharyngeal or oropharyngeal swab collected by mobile phlebotomists. Additional blood draws and questionnaires over a roughly two-month period could optionally be provided by prospective study participants. Blood samples from the prospective study were shipped frozen or at room temperature prior to DNA extraction.

The sequencing sample was made of PBMCs or T cells enriched from blood (not recorded which). This clonotype was obtained from a woman aged 40 to 50 who had recovered from COVID-19. The V and J genes are TRBV5-1 and TRBJ2-3, and 7 junctional nucleotides match TRBD1. The nucleotides are TGCGCCAGCAGCTTGGAGGGGGCGGTCACAGATACGCAGTATTTT. Translated, this gives CASSLEGAVTDTQYF. When the CDR3 is completed using the reference TRBV5-1 and TRBJ2-3 genes on either side, the full variable domain is KAGVTQTPRYLIKTRGQQVTLSCSPISGHRSVSWYQQTPGQGLQFLFEYFSETQRNKGNFPGRFSGRQFSNSRSEMNVSTLELGDSALYLCASSLEGAVTDTQYFGPGTRLTVL.